The 20 T cell receptor beta chains presented below share a single source sample, sequenced in a study of control samples from healthy donors and cancer patients. Assay: immunoSEQ multiplex PCR; the TCRdb copy retains only in-frame clones and omits some. The sample has about 140,000 clones, more than 85% seen once; the top ten hold roughly 3.2%. Sequencing was done on a sample of blood. The receptors originated from a man younger than 40 in good health.

The V and J genes are TRBV7-9 and TRBJ2-1, with D maybe TRBD2 (5 bases). Trimming took off 3 bases at V and 6 bases at J, with 12 bases between the two ends. CDR1 SEHNR and CDR2 FQNEAQ come from the germline V gene (reference sequence). This CDR3 has 14 amino acids. CDR3 in amino acids: CASSFLGGSNEQFF. CDR3 DNA sequence: TGTGCCAGCAGCTTTCTAGGAGGTAGCAATGAGCAGTTCTTC.

The chain carries TRBV30 and TRBJ1-5; D gene unclear. Germline CDR1 and CDR2: GTSNPN and SVGIG (reference sequence). Trimming removed 0 bases at V and 4 bases at J, with 10 bases between. This CDR3 is built from 14 residues. This chain's CDR3 is CAWSVAVKNQPQHF. The CDR3 DNA reads as TGTGCCTGGAGTGTGGCAGTTAAAAATCAGCCCCAGCATTTT.

The chain employs TRBV5-1 and TRBJ2-6; TRBD1 might be the D (5 bases). Looked up from germline, CDR1 is SGHRS and CDR2 is YFSETQ. The CDR3 loop spans 17 amino acids. Trimming took off 2 bases at V and 0 bases at J, with 12 bases between the two ends. The CDR3 sequence is CASSFDSARSGANVLTF. The CDR3 DNA sequence: TGCGCCAGCAGCTTCGACAGTGCTCGCTCTGGGGCCAACGTCCTGACTTTC.

The chain carries TRBV11-2 and TRBJ2-7, with TRBD1 matching 7 bases. Germline CDR1 is SGHAT and CDR2 is FQNNGV. The CDR3 has 15 amino acids. The V gene end was trimmed by 3 bases and the J gene end by 6 bases; junction bases not matched to a gene: 11. The CDR3 sequence: CASSFWDRTFREQYF. In DNA, the CDR3 is TGTGCCAGCAGCTTTTGGGACAGAACGTTCCGCGAGCAGTACTTC.

J is TRBJ2-3 and V is TRBV5-4, with 14 bases fitting TRBD2. The CDR3 is 18 amino acids. J lost 3 bases, V lost 5 bases, and 11 bases had no gene match. The germline V gene has CDR1 SGHNT and CDR2 YYREEE (reference sequence). DNA for the CDR3: TGTGCCAGCAGACCATCGGGACTAGCGGGGGAGGTGACAGATACGCAGTATTTT. Amino acids: CASRPSGLAGEVTDTQYF.

This rearrangement joins TRBV30 to TRBJ1-5; D possibly corresponds to TRBD1 (5 bases). Looked up from germline, CDR1 is GTSNPN and CDR2 is SVGIG (reference sequence). This CDR3 has 15 amino acids. V was cut by 0 bases and J by 4 bases, with 13 bases left in between. This chain's CDR3 is CAWSVGGLLNQPQHF. DNA of the CDR3: TGTGCCTGGAGTGTGGGGGGATTACTTAATCAGCCCCAGCATTTT.

With regard to this clone: This specimen includes other DNA sequences encoding the same CDR3. CDR3 sequence (DNA): TGCGCCAGCAGCTTGGGCGGCGCGGATGGCTACACCTTC. Encoded protein: CASSLGGADGYTF. The chain employs TRBV5-1 and TRBJ1-2; D is uncertain. Trimming stripped 0 bases from V and 6 bases from J, with 9 bases between. The CDR3 consists of 13 residues. The V gene's germline CDR1 is SGHRS and CDR2 YFSETQ.

This clone was found a few times. The rearrangement links TRBV7-2 to TRBJ1-2; TRBD1 aligns across 7 bases. Per germline, CDR1 SGHTA and CDR2 FQGNSA. This CDR3 is built from 14 residues. V gave up 3 bases and J gave up 6 bases; unmatched junction bases: 7. Here the CDR3 DNA reads TGTGCCAGCAGCTTGGGCAGGGGGTCCCATGGCTACACCTTC. This encodes CASSLGRGSHGYTF.

The V gene is TRBV12-3 or TRBV12-4, the J gene TRBJ2-2; no reliable D call. Trimming took off 4 bases at V and 7 bases at J, with 10 bases between the two ends. This CDR3 contains 13 residues. In nucleotides, the CDR3 is TGTGCCAGCAGTTCCCGGACGGACGGGGAGCTGTTTTTT. It codes for CASSSRTDGELFF.

The chain links TRBV25-1 to TRBJ1-1, with 7 bases that match TRBD1. The CDR3 contains 14 residues. Germline-derived CDR1 and CDR2 are MGHDK and SYGVNS. Losses at the gene ends were 4 bases for V and 6 bases for J; bases not matched to a gene: 8. The DNA for the CDR3 is TGTGCCAGCAGTGTACAGGGGCATGACTCTGAAGCTTTCTTT. This codes for CASSVQGHDSEAFF.

There are a few counts of this clone. In nucleotides, the CDR3 is TGTGCCTGGAAAAGGTCCAGGGGAAGTTCACCCCTCCACTTT. Residues: CAWKRSRGSSPLHF. The chain recombines TRBV30 with TRBJ1-6, with a possible D match to TRBD1 (6 bases). This CDR3 contains 14 residues. With 4 bases removed from V and 9 bases from J, the gap between germline ends came to 16 bases. Germline CDR1 is GTSNPN and CDR2 is SVGIG (reference sequence).

V is TRBV7-6 and J is TRBJ1-1, with no clear D. The CDR3 contains 13 residues. Trimming stripped 5 bases from V and 4 bases from J, with 11 bases between. CDR1 and CDR2 (germline): SGHVS, FNYEAQ. CDR3 sequence reads: CASSISSLTEAFF. As DNA, the CDR3 is TGTGCCAGCAGCATAAGTTCCCTCACTGAAGCTTTCTTT.

This chain uses TRBV6-6 with TRBJ2-2; tentatively, D is TRBD1 (7 bases). V shed 8 bases and J shed 7 bases, with 20 bases lying between them. This CDR3 has 15 residues. Germline V gives CDR1 MNHNY, CDR2 SVGAGI (reference sequence). The CDR3 sequence: CASGQARGPGGELFF. In nucleotides, the CDR3 is TGTGCCAGCGGACAGGCGCGGGGCCCGGGCGGGGAGCTGTTTTTT.

This rearrangement joins TRBV3-1 (or the pseudogene TRBV3-2) to TRBJ1-5, with a possible D match to TRBD1 (6 bases). The CDR3 runs to 14 residues. Germline V gene lookup returns CDR1 LGHDT and CDR2 YNNKEL (reference sequence). V was clipped by 5 bases and J by 2 bases, with 10 bases between them. CDR3 sequence (DNA): TGTGCCAGCAGCTCCAGACAGGGCAATCAGCCCCAGCATTTT. Translating gives CASSSRQGNQPQHF.

V gene TRBV7-3 combines with J gene TRBJ2-1; D is unresolved. The V and J ends lost 4 bases and 0 bases respectively, with 10 bases between them. The CDR3 totals 15 residues. The germline V gene has CDR1 SGHTA and CDR2 FQGTGA. In DNA, the CDR3 is TGTGCCAGCAGCTCGGACGGCAGCTCCTACAATGAGCAGTTCTTC. Its protein is CASSSDGSSYNEQFF.

V and J are TRBV27 and TRBJ2-3, with D tentatively TRBD1 (6 bases). From germline, CDR1 is MNHEY and CDR2 SMNVEV (reference sequence). CDR3 length equals 16 residues. Trimming removed 5 bases at V and 2 bases at J, with 17 bases between. The CDR3 sequence is CASSQLNGQNTDTQYF. Here the CDR3 DNA reads TGTGCCAGCAGTCAACTGAACGGACAGAACACAGATACGCAGTATTTT.

This clone was detected once. V usage is TRBV15 and J usage is TRBJ1-5, with D unresolved. CDR1 is LNHNV and CDR2 is YYDKDF in the germline V gene (reference sequence). The CDR3 spans 15 residues. Trimming cost V 0 bases and J 2 bases, with 8 bases left between them. CDR3 coding DNA: TGTGCCACCAGCAGAGATAGGGTGCGCAATCAGCCCCAGCATTTT. Translated: CATSRDRVRNQPQHF.

The chain has TRBV6-5 and TRBJ2-7; tentative D call: TRBD1 (6 bases). Trimming took off 6 bases at V and 3 bases at J, with 12 bases between the two ends. CDR1 and CDR2 from the germline V gene are MNHEY and SVGAGI. The CDR3 runs 13 residues. Here the CDR3 reads CASSRDRFYEQYF. The CDR3 DNA sequence: TGTGCCAGCAGCCGCGACAGGTTCTACGAGCAGTACTTC.

In the case of this clone: Other DNA sequences in the sample encode the same CDR3. This chain joins TRBV11-2 and TRBJ2-7; D gene unclear. Germline lookup yields CDR1 SGHAT and CDR2 FQNNGV. V was cut by 1 base and J by 3 bases, with 10 bases left in between. The CDR3 has 14 residues. Here the CDR3 DNA reads TGTGCCAGCAGCTTAGGTACTGGGGTCTACGAGCAGTACTTC. Its protein product is CASSLGTGVYEQYF.

The chain links TRBV5-1 to TRBJ1-2, with a possible D match to TRBD1 (6 bases). V lost 0 bases to trimming and J lost 5 bases, with 11 bases between them. The CDR3 loop spans 14 amino acids. CDR1 and CDR2 from the germline V gene are SGHRS and YFSETQ. Written as DNA, the CDR3 is TGCGCCAGCAGCTTGGCAGGGGAGGGGTATGGCTACACCTTC. Protein sequence: CASSLAGEGYGYTF.